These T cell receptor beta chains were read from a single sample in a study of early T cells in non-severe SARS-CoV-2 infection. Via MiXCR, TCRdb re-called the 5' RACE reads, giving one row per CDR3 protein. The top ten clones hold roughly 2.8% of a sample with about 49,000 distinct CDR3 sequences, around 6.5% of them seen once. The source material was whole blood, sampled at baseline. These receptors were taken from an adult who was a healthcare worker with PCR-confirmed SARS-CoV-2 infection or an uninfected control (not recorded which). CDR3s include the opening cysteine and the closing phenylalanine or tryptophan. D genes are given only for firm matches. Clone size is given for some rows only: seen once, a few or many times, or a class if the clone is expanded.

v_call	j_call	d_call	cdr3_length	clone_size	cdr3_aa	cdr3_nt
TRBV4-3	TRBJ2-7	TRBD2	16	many	CASSQDPASGTYEQYF	TGCGCCAGCAGCCAAGATCCAGCTAGCGGGACCTACGAGCAGTACTTC
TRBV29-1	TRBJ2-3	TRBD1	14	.	CSVETGQGVNTQYF	TGCAGCGTTGAGACAGGGCAAGGGGTTAATACGCAGTATTTT
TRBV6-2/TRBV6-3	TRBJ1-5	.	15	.	CASSEQGRGVQPQHF	TGTGCCAGCAGTGAACAGGGTCGGGGTGTGCAGCCCCAGCATTTT
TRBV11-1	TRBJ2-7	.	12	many	CASSSQGYEQYF	TGTGCCAGCAGCTCTCAGGGCTACGAGCAGTACTTC
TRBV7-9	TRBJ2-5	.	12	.	CASSLQLPIQYF	TGTGCCAGCAGCTTACAACTTCCAATCCAGTACTTC
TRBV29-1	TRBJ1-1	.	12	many	CSVEGTRTEAFF	TGCAGCGTTGAAGGGACCCGCACTGAAGCTTTCTTT
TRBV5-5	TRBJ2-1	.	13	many	CASSLVGYNEQFF	TGTGCCAGCAGCTTGGTGGGATACAATGAGCAGTTCTTC
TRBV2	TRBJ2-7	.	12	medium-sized	CASSVEGYEQYF	TGTGCCAGCAGTGTGGAGGGGTACGAGCAGTACTTC
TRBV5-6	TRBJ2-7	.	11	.	CATSLGAEQYF	TGTGCCACCAGCTTGGGGGCCGAGCAGTACTTC
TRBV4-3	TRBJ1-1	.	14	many	CASSQAHGGTRAFF	TGCGCCAGCAGCCAAGCCCACGGCGGGACAAGGGCTTTCTTT
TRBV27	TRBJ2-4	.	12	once	CASILAKNIQYF	TGTGCCAGCATCCTAGCCAAAAACATTCAGTACTTC
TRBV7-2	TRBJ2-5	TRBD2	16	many	CASSRRVAGWGETQYF	TGTGCCAGCAGCCGCAGGGTAGCGGGCTGGGGCGAGACCCAGTACTTC
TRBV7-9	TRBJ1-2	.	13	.	CASSLQGRYGYTF	TGTGCCAGCAGCTTACAGGGCCGGTATGGCTACACCTTC
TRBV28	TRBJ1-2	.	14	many	CASSFGGSLYGYTF	TGTGCCAGCAGTTTCGGGGGGTCCCTCTATGGCTACACCTTC
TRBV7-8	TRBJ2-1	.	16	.	CASSLGTLRGHNEQFF	TGTGCCAGCAGCTTAGGTACCCTACGAGGACACAATGAGCAGTTCTTC
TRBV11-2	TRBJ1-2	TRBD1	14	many	CASSPMGQADGYTF	TGTGCCAGCAGCCCGATGGGACAGGCGGATGGCTACACCTTC